The source of this T cell receptor (beta chain) is a study of blood T cell repertoires in COVID-19. Study in general: Sites in the United States, Italy and Spain provided acute and convalescent COVID-19 samples. Nucleic acid was either cDNA or gDNA, and it came from T cells, B-cell-depleted T cells, or PBMCs.

Source study methods: Amplification of reference gene primers was used by the study to estimate nucleated cell counts. TCRdb's table, derived via immunoSEQ multiplex PCR, lists solely in-frame clones and lacks some. V, J and clone size derive from that table, while D and trimming were established from the DNA sequence. The sample gives fewer than 300,000 clones, around 83% of which show up once; approximately 5.3% is in the top ten. This CDR3 has 17 amino acids. Trimming removed 6 bases from V and 3 bases from J, with 21 bases in between. CDR1 SQVTM and CDR2 ANQGSEA come from the germline V gene. This receptor was identified in an elderly man with acute or convalescent COVID-19. The sequenced material came from peripheral blood. This chain connects TRBV29-1 to TRBJ2-6; D may be TRBD1 (5 bases). In nucleotides, the CDR3 is TGCAGCGTGACCCTGGGGCACCGCCCCAATGGGGCCAACGTCCTGACTTTC. Amino acid sequence: CSVTLGHRPNGANVLTF.